Many counts were recorded for the clone carrying this T cell receptor beta chain. Its matching antigen is unknown. Via MiXCR, TCRdb re-called the 5' RACE reads, giving one row per CDR3 protein. Among about 290,000 distinct CDR3 sequences listed, around a sixth were seen once. From germline, CDR1 is SQVTM and CDR2 ANQGSEA. With V trimmed by 7 bases and J by 3 bases, 4 bases remained unmatched. The CDR3 loop spans 12 amino acids. The data belong to a study of T-cell memory formation after mild COVID-19. Turning to the study itself: In these data, TCR clusters were largely donor specific.

Study results and caveats: Clones from the second wave (peaking day 37) had unconfirmed SARS-CoV-2 specificity. Later expanders leaned CD4+, whereas clones that contracted between day 15 and 85 were balanced CD4/CD8.

Sequencing used PBMCs or a T cell subset sorted from them (not recorded which). This sequence was found in a man aged 18 to 30 who had mild COVID-19 (a few samples of this study predate the infection). Cell type and time point are not known. This rearrangement joins TRBV29-1 to TRBJ1-1, with 8 positions matching TRBD1. CDR3 loop: CSAGTGHTEAFF. The CDR3 nucleotides are TGCAGCGCCGGGACAGGACACACTGAAGCTTTCTTT.